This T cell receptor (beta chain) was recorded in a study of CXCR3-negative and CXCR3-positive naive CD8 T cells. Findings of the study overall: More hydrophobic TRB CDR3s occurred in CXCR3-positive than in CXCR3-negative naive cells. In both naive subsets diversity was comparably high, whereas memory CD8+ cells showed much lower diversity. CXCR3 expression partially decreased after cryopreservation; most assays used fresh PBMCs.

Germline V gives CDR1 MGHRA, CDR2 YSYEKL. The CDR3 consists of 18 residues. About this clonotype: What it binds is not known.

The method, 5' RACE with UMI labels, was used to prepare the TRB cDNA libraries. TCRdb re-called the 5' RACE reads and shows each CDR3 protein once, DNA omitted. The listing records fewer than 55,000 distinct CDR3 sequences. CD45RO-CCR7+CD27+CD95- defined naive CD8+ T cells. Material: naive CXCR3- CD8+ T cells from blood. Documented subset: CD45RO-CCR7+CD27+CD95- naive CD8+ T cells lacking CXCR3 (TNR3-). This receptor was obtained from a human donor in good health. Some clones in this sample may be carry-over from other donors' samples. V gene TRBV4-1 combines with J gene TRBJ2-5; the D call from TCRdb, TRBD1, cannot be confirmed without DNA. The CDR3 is CASRSFTSPGQRQETQYF.